This T cell receptor (beta chain) appears in the sequencing data of a study of blood T cell repertoires in COVID-19. Overall study context: Sites across the United States, Italy and Spain contributed samples from acute and convalescent COVID-19.

TCRdb's copy holds only in-frame clones and misses some; the assay was immunoSEQ multiplex PCR. The table records more than 150,000 clones, around 80% of them present only once. Trimming pared 1 base from V and 1 base from J, leaving 9 bases between. There are 15 residues in the CDR3. CDR1 and CDR2 (germline): MGHRA, YSYEKL. Sequencing used peripheral blood. The sequence came from a woman aged 80 or over with active or convalescent COVID-19. The chain is built from TRBV4-1 and TRBJ2-3, with D unresolved. CDR3 region: CASSQGLPGTDTQYF. The CDR3 bases are TGCGCCAGCAGCCAAGGTCTGCCAGGCACAGATACGCAGTATTTT.